Each of the 24 T cell receptor beta chains below was sequenced from the same sample in a study of T cells after yellow fever vaccination. MiXCR was run by TCRdb on the 5' RACE reads, yielding one entry per CDR3 protein. Altogether hundreds of thousands of distinct CDR3 sequences are present, about 17% being singletons, with the ten largest covering roughly a sixth. The input for sequencing was PBMCs, taken before the yellow fever booster vaccination. The receptor set was obtained from a man aged 18 to 30 who received the YFV17D yellow fever vaccine.

This clonotype occurred a few times. The genes are TRBV9 and TRBJ2-6; D call uncertain. Trimming pared 0 bases from V and 4 bases from J, leaving 11 bases between. This CDR3 region has 16 residues. CDR1 and CDR2 (germline): SGDLS, YYNGEE. CDR3 loop: CASSVGQHSGANVLTF. The DNA for the CDR3 is TGTGCCAGCAGCGTAGGGCAGCACTCCGGGGCCAACGTCCTGACTTTC.

The chain combines TRBV4-1 with TRBJ2-7; D uncertain. The CDR3 is 13 amino acids. Trimming shortened V by 8 bases and J by 3 bases, and 14 bases separated the two germline ends. In germline, CDR1 is MGHRA, CDR2 YSYEKL. The CDR3 region is CASGKDGLYEQYF. The CDR3 DNA is TGCGCCAGCGGCAAGGACGGGCTCTACGAGCAGTACTTC.

The chain carries TRBV29-1 and TRBJ1-3; D not resolved. The CDR3 contains 14 residues. The V and J ends lost 8 bases and 0 bases respectively, with 14 bases between them. Germline assignment: CDR1 SQVTM and CDR2 ANQGSEA. The CDR3 nucleotides read TGCAGCTCGACGCCAGGACTCTCTGGAAACACCATATATTTT. Residues: CSSTPGLSGNTIYF. Full variable domain (remainder filled in from reference TRBV29-1 and TRBJ1-3): SAVISQKPSRDICQRGTSLTIQCQVDSQVTMMFWYRQQPGQSLTLIATANQGSEATYESGFVIDKFPISRPNLTFSTLTVSNMSPEDSSIYLCSSTPGLSGNTIYFGEGSWLTVV.

This chain connects TRBV12-3 or TRBV12-4 to TRBJ1-1; D is unresolved. Trimming pared 7 bases from V and 3 bases from J, leaving 12 bases between. The CDR3 runs 13 residues. In DNA form, the CDR3 reads TGTGCCAGCACCGTTATGACGGACACTGAAGCTTTCTTT. It translates to CASTVMTDTEAFF.

In its sample, this clonotype was seen once. Without the conserved terminal phenylalanine or tryptophan, this CDR3 likely stems from a read error. This chain joins TRBV10-3 and TRBJ1-5; 7 nucleotides match TRBD1. CDR1 is ENHRY, CDR2 SYGVKD, per germline. After removal of 2 bases from V and 7 bases from J, the junction contained 11 bases not matched to a gene. The CDR3 totals 16 residues. The CDR3 here is CAISELGLTGKQPQHI. In DNA, the CDR3 is TGTGCCATCAGTGAGCTGGGGTTGACAGGGAAGCAGCCCCAGCATATT.

The V gene is TRBV5-1, the J gene TRBJ2-3; a possible D gene is TRBD1 (6 bases). This CDR3 has 14 residues. The V gene lost 3 bases and the J gene lost 3 bases, with 11 bases spanning the gap. Germline CDR1 is SGHRS and CDR2 is YFSETQ. In nucleotides, the CDR3 is TGCGCCAGCAGCTCTGGGGGCAAGACAGATACGCAGTATTTT. Protein: CASSSGGKTDTQYF.

This clonotype was counted at least ten times. This chain joins TRBV6-2 or TRBV6-3 and TRBJ1-5; tentatively, D is TRBD1 (6 bases). CDR3 size: 12 residues. V was cut by 4 bases and J by 15 bases, with 16 bases left in between. Germline V gene lookup returns CDR1 MNHEY and CDR2 SVGEGT. The DNA of the CDR3 is TGTGCCAGCAGTTCGGGGGCCGCGGGGACGCATTTT. Its protein is CASSSGAAGTHF.

The chain recombines TRBV12-3 or TRBV12-4 with TRBJ2-3, with 12 bases aligning to TRBD2. V gave up 1 base and J gave up 3 bases; unmatched junction bases: 2. The CDR3 loop spans 16 amino acids. As DNA, the CDR3 is TGTGCCAGCAGTTTAGACCTAGCGGGGGGGACAGATACGCAGTATTTT. Protein: CASSLDLAGGTDTQYF.

The rearrangement joins TRBV5-1 to TRBJ2-3; tentative D call: TRBD2 (6 bases). Germline assignment: CDR1 SGHRS and CDR2 YFSETQ. The CDR3 spans 15 residues. V lost 1 base, J lost 5 bases, and 14 bases lay in between. CDR3 nucleotides: TGCGCCAGCAGCTTGCCGACTATCGGGGGAGATACGCAGTATTTT. Translating it yields CASSLPTIGGDTQYF.

This clonotype has just a few counts. Written as DNA, the CDR3 is TGTGCCAGCAGCCCTCGTGGGGAGCGGGTGCAGTATTTT. Its protein is CASSPRGERVQYF. V and J are TRBV7-2 and TRBJ2-3, with a weak D call TRBD2 (6 bases). Germline V gene data show CDR1 as SGHTA and CDR2 as FQGNSA. The CDR3 has 13 amino acids. Between the trimmed V and J ends, which lost 5 bases and 11 bases, there was a span of 17 bases.

The chain links TRBV29-1 to TRBJ2-1; 8 nucleotides match TRBD2. The CDR3 is 13 residues long. Losses at the gene ends were 8 bases for V and 4 bases for J; bases not matched to a gene: 7. Germline values: CDR1 SQVTM, CDR2 ANQGSEA. In DNA, the CDR3 is TGCAGCTCGGGCGCGGGGGGTTACAATGAGCAGTTCTTC. It encodes CSSGAGGYNEQFF.

The CDR3 region has the DNA TGTGCCAGCAGTGGGGGGGCAGAGACCCAGTACTTC. Translation: CASSGGAETQYF. The V call is TRBV27, the J call TRBJ2-5, with D possibly being TRBD2 (7 bases). CDR3 length equals 12 residues. V gave up 5 bases and J gave up 4 bases, with 8 bases separating them. Germline V gene data show CDR1 as MNHEY and CDR2 as SMNVEV (reference sequence).

This clonotype was seen a few times. The CDR3 nucleotides are TGTGCCATCAGCGACCTGACCCGGGAGTTTGGAGGTGGCTACACCTTC. Its translation: CAISDLTREFGGGYTF. The chain combines TRBV10-3 with TRBJ1-2, with D unresolved. CDR3 size: 16 residues. Per the germline V gene, CDR1 is ENHRY and CDR2 is SYGVKD. V was clipped by 6 bases and J by 7 bases, with 24 bases between them.

The genes are TRBV5-1 and TRBJ1-5; 8 positions match TRBD1. The CDR3 extends over 15 amino acids. The junction had 3 bases not matched to a gene; V was cut back by 4 bases and J by 0 bases. The germline V gene encodes CDR1 SGHRS and CDR2 YFSETQ. The chain's CDR3 is CASSPTGASNQPQHF. The DNA for the CDR3 is TGCGCCAGCAGCCCGACAGGGGCTAGCAATCAGCCCCAGCATTTT.

The rearrangement links TRBV5-1 to TRBJ2-7, with D hard to call. V shed 6 bases and J shed 4 bases, with 11 bases lying between them. The CDR3 runs 12 residues. From germline, CDR1 is SGHRS and CDR2 YFSETQ. Written as DNA, the CDR3 is TGCGCCAGCAAGGAGTCACGGTACGAGCAGTACGTC. Amino acid sequence: CASKESRYEQYV.

In its sample, this clonotype was seen a few times. This sequence joins TRBV15 and TRBJ2-7; D unclear. The germline V gene encodes CDR1 LNHNV and CDR2 YYDKDF (reference sequence). The CDR3 runs to 15 residues. The V end was cut by 4 bases, the J end by 3 bases, with 16 bases between. Written as DNA, the CDR3 is TGTGCCACCAGCACGCCTCTGGGCCCGCTCTACGAGCAGTACTTC. This encodes CATSTPLGPLYEQYF.

This clonotype showed up many times. The chain combines TRBV20-1 with TRBJ2-5; no clear D gene. V was trimmed by 3 bases and J by 4 bases, leaving 15 bases between them. Germline loops: CDR1 DFQATT, CDR2 SNEGSKA (reference sequence). There are 14 residues in the CDR3. For the CDR3, the DNA is TGCAGTGCTAGGTGGACCGCCCCGGGAGAGACCCAGTACTTC. It codes for CSARWTAPGETQYF.

The rearrangement uses TRBV6-1 and TRBJ1-2, with D hard to call. There are 14 residues in the CDR3. Germline CDR1 and CDR2: MNHNS and SASEGT. Deletions cut 5 bases from V and 0 bases from J, with 10 bases between. The CDR3 coding sequence is TGTGCCAGCAGTCAGACGCAAGCTAACTATGGCTACACCTTC. Residues: CASSQTQANYGYTF.

The CDR3 nucleotides read TGCGCCAGCAGCTTGGTAAACAGGGAAGGCGAGCAGTACTTC. Translating gives CASSLVNREGEQYF. The J gene is TRBJ2-7, the V gene TRBV5-1; perhaps TRBD1 as D (6 bases). The germline CDR1 and CDR2 sequences are SGHRS and YFSETQ. Trimming took 0 bases from V and 6 from J, leaving 13 bases between them. This CDR3 contains 14 residues. The full variable domain, its missing parts supplied by reference TRBV5-1 and TRBJ2-7, is KAGVTQTPRYLIKTRGQQVTLSCSPISGHRSVSWYQQTPGQGLQFLFEYFSETQRNKGNFPGRFSGRQFSNSRSEMNVSTLELGDSALYLCASSLVNREGEQYFGPGTRLTVT.

This chain connects TRBV7-3 to TRBJ2-5; D gene uncertain. This CDR3 contains 15 residues. Germline V gene data show CDR1 as SGHTA and CDR2 as FQGTGA. Trimming stripped 2 bases from V and 6 bases from J, with 16 bases between. The CDR3 is CASSLDSGGLQTQYF. DNA of the CDR3: TGTGCCAGCAGCTTAGACTCCGGTGGGTTACAGACCCAGTACTTC.

This clonotype was detected a few times. The chain has TRBV7-9 and TRBJ1-2; 7 bases match TRBD1. Germline lookup yields CDR1 SEHNR and CDR2 FQNEAQ (reference sequence). V was pared by 6 bases and J by 4 bases, with 5 bases of the junction left unmatched. The CDR3 contains 13 residues. CDR3 nucleotides: TGTGCCAGCAGTCGCTGGGACAGCTATGGCTACACCTTC. This translates into CASSRWDSYGYTF.

This clonotype has only a few counts. The chain has TRBV6-2 or TRBV6-3 and TRBJ2-3; 10 nucleotides agree with TRBD1. J gave up 2 bases and V 8 bases, and 7 bases lay outside the gene matches. The CDR3 has 15 residues. Germline CDR1 MNHEY, CDR2 SVGEGT. CDR3 in DNA: TGTGCCAGCCGATACGGGACAGGGGACACAGATACGCAGTATTTT. It specifies CASRYGTGDTDTQYF.

The chain combines TRBV5-5 with TRBJ2-7; a possible D gene is TRBD2 (6 bases). Germline CDR1 reads SGHKS; CDR2 reads YYEKEE (reference sequence). Trimming removed 0 bases from V and 1 base from J, with 20 bases in between. The CDR3 has 18 amino acids. For the CDR3, the DNA is TGTGCCAGCAGCTTGGCCATTGGACTCGGGACTGTATCCTACGAGCAGTACTTC. It encodes CASSLAIGLGTVSYEQYF.

This clonotype was found a few times. This sequence joins TRBV12-3 or TRBV12-4 and TRBJ2-2, with D possibly being TRBD2 (5 bases). This CDR3 has 13 amino acids. V shed 2 bases and J shed 7 bases, with 8 bases lying between them. This CDR3 is CASSLSGSGELFF. The CDR3 bases are TGTGCCAGCAGTTTATCGGGGAGCGGGGAGCTGTTTTTT.